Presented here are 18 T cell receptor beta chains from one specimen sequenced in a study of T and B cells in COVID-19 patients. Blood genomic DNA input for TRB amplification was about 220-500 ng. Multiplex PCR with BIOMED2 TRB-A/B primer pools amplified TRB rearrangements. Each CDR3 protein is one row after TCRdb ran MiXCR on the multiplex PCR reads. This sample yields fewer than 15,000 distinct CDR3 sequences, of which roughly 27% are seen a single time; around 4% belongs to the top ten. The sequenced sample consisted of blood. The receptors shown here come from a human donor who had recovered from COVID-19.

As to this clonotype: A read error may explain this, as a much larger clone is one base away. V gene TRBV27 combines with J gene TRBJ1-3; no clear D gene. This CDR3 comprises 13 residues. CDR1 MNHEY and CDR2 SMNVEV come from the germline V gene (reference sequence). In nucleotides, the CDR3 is TGTGCCAGCGGATATACCTCTAGAAACACCATATATTTT. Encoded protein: CASGYTSRNTIYF.

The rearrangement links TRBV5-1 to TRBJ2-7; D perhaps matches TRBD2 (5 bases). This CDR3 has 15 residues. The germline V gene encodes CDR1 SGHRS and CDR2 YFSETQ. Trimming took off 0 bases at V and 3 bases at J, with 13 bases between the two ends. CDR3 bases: TGCGCCAGCAGCTTGGAAGGACTTCCAGTCTACGAGCAGTACTTC. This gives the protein CASSLEGLPVYEQYF.

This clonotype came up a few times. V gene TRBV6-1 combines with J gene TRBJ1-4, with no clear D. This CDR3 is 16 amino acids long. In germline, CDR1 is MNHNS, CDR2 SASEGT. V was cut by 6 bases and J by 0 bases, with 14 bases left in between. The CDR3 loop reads CASRDVIIATNEKLFF. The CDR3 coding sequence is TGTGCCAGCAGGGACGTTATAATTGCAACTAATGAAAAACTGTTTTTT.

In DNA, the CDR3 is TGCAGTGCTACCGGGACAGGGGGCCCCTTTGTCAATCAGCCCCAGCATTTT. Translating gives CSATGTGGPFVNQPQHF. J is TRBJ1-5 and V is TRBV20-1; 12 bases align to TRBD1. V lost 4 bases to trimming and J lost 3 bases; unmatched junction nucleotides: 10. Germline CDR1 reads DFQATT; CDR2 reads SNEGSKA (reference sequence). The CDR3 extends over 17 amino acids.

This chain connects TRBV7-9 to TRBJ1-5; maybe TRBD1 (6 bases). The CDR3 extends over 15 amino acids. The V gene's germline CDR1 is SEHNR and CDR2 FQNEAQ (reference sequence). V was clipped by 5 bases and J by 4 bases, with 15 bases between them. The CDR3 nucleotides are TGTGCCAGCAGCCCTGAGGGACATCCTAATCAGCCCCAGCATTTT. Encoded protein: CASSPEGHPNQPQHF.

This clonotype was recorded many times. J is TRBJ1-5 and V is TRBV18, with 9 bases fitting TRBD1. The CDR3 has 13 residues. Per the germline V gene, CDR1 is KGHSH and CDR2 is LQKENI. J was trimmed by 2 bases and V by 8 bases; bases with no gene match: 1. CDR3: CASGQGRNQPQHF. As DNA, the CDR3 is TGTGCCAGCGGACAGGGGCGCAATCAGCCCCAGCATTTT.

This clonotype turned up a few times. This CDR3 is CASSLTDFGYTF. Here the CDR3 DNA reads TGTGCCAGCAGCTTGACGGACTTCGGCTACACCTTC. This chain links TRBV5-6 with TRBJ1-2, with D uncertain. The CDR3 extends over 12 amino acids. Trimming removed 1 base at V and 8 bases at J, with 9 bases between. Germline assignment: CDR1 SGHDT and CDR2 YYEEEE.

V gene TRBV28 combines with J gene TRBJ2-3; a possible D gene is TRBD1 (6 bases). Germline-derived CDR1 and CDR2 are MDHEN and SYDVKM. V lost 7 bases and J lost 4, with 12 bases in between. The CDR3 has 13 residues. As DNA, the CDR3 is TGTGCCAGCACCAAACAGGGACCAGATACGCAGTATTTT. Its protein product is CASTKQGPDTQYF.

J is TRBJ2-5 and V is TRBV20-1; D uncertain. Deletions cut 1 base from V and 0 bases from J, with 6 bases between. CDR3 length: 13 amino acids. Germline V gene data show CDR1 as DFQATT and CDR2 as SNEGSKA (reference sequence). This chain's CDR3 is CSARVGNQETQYF. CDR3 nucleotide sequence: TGCAGTGCTAGAGTTGGCAACCAAGAGACCCAGTACTTC.

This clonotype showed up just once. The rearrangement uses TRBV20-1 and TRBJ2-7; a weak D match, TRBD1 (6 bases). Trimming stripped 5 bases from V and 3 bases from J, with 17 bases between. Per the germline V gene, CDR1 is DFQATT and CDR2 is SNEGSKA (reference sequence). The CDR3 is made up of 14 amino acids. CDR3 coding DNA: TGCAGTGCTGATCATACAGGGCTGGGCTACGAGCAGTACTTC. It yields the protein CSADHTGLGYEQYF.

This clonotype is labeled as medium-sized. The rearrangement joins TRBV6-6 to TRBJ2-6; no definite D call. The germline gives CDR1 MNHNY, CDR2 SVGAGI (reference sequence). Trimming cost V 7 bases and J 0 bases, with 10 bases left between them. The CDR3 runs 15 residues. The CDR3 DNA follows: TGTGCCAGCATTTCACAGCGCTCTGGGGCCAACGTCCTGACTTTC. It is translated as CASISQRSGANVLTF.

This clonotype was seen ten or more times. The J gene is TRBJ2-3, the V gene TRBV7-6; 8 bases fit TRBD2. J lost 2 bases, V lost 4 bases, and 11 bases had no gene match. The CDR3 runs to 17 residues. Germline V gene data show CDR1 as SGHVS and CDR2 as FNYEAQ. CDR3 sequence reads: CASSSPTGGSNTDTQYF. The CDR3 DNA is TGTGCCAGCAGCTCCCCTACGGGAGGGAGCAACACAGATACGCAGTATTTT.

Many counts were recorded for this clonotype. The CDR3, as DNA: TGTGCCAGCAGCTTATTAGGGGGGGCGGTCCACGAGCAGTACTTC. This encodes CASSLLGGAVHEQYF. The chain employs TRBV13 and TRBJ2-7; D perhaps matches TRBD2 (7 bases). V was trimmed by 2 bases and J by 5 bases, leaving 16 bases between them. Germline V lookup: CDR1 PRHDT, CDR2 FYEKMQ (reference sequence). This CDR3 region has 15 residues.

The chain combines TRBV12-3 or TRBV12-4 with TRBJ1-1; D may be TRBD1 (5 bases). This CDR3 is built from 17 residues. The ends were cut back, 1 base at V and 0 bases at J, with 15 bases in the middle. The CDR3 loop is CASSLGSGLLLNTEAFF. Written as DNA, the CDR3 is TGTGCCAGCAGTTTAGGGTCAGGGCTTCTATTGAACACTGAAGCTTTCTTT.

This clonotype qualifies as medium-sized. In DNA, the CDR3 is TGTGCCAGCAGCCTAACCCCGACGGACAGGGGGCAGGACAATGAGCAGTTCTTC. It translates to CASSLTPTDRGQDNEQFF. The chain carries TRBV27 and TRBJ2-1; TRBD1 aligns across 11 bases. The V gene's germline CDR1 is MNHEY and CDR2 SMNVEV (reference sequence). This CDR3 is 18 amino acids long. V trimming: 6 bases; J trimming: 5 bases; junction bases outside the gene matches: 15.

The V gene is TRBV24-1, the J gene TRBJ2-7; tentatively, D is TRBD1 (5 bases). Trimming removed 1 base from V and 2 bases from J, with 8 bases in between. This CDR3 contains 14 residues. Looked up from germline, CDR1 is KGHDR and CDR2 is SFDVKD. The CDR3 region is CATSDLDSPYEQYF. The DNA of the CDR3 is TGTGCCACCAGTGATTTAGACAGCCCCTACGAGCAGTACTTC.

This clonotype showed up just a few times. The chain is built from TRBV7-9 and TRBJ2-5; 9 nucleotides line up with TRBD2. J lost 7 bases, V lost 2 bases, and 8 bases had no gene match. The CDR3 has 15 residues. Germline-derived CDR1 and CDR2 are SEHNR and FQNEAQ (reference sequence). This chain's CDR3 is CASSLPVAGVGTQYF. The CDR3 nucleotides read TGTGCCAGCAGCTTACCGGTAGCGGGAGTGGGGACCCAGTACTTC.

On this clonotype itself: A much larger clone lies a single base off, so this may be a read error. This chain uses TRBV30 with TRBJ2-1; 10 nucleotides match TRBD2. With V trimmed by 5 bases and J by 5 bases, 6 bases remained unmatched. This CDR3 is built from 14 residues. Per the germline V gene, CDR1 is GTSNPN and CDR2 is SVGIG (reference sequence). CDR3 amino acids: CAWGGTSAHNEQFF. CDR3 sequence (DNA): TGTGCCTGGGGGGGGACTAGCGCCCACAATGAGCAGTTCTTC.